This T cell receptor beta chain derives from a study of identical twins. This clonotype was picked up many times. J was trimmed by 7 bases and V by 1 base; bases with no gene match: 9. The CDR3 runs to 15 residues. The germline gives CDR1 LGHDT, CDR2 YNNKEL (reference sequence). cDNA carried unique molecular identifiers, and a universal primer site was added by template switching. Using its own MiXCR run on the 5' RACE reads, TCRdb lists one record per CDR3 protein. Of hundreds of thousands of distinct CDR3 sequences listed, 5.5% to 6.5% are singletons. This receptor was identified in a man aged 18 to 30 in good health. The chain couples TRBV3-1 to TRBJ2-7, with TRBD2 matching 8 bases. Sample: naive T cells sorted from blood. Here the CDR3 reads CASSQGRAGVNEQYF. CDR3 bases: TGTGCCAGCAGCCAAGGGAGAGCGGGAGTGAATGAGCAGTACTTC.